The present entry profiles one T cell receptor beta chain with its context. The data originate from a study of blood T cell repertoires in COVID-19. Across the whole study: Material from acute and convalescent COVID-19 was sourced from the United States, Italy and Spain.

As handled by the study authors: The authors estimated nucleated cell counts from reference gene primer amplification. The repertoire was sequenced with immunoSEQ multiplex PCR; TCRdb's copy has only in-frame clones and lacks some. The DNA was the basis for D and trimming; V, J and clone size are from that table. In the table there are tens of thousands of clones, about nine tenths of which are singletons. J was trimmed by 3 bases and V by 4 bases; bases with no gene match: 9. In germline, CDR1 is LGHDT, CDR2 YNNKEL (reference sequence). CDR3 length: 16 amino acids. This clonotype was sampled from a human donor in a cohort sampled during active COVID-19. Material for sequencing was peripheral blood. The chain joins TRBV3-1 (or the pseudogene TRBV3-2) to TRBJ2-3; 8 nucleotides line up with TRBD2. CDR3 coding DNA: TGTGCCAGCAGCCTCTCGGGAGCGGGAGTTACAGATACGCAGTATTTT. It is translated as CASSLSGAGVTDTQYF.